One T cell receptor (beta chain) is described in this entry. The data derive from a study of blood T cell repertoires in COVID-19. Study context: Collection of acute and convalescent COVID-19 samples took place in the United States, Italy and Spain. Sources were T cells, B-cell-depleted T cells, or PBMCs; the material itself was cDNA or gDNA.

In the authors' workflow: By means of reference gene primer amplification, nucleated cell counts were estimated. Generated by immunoSEQ multiplex PCR, the TCRdb table keeps only in-frame clones and is missing some. The D gene and trimming were derived from the DNA, and the V and J assignments and clone size from that table. The sample has around 45,000 clones; under 95% are singletons. The CDR3 length is 15 residues. Germline values: CDR1 SGHDT, CDR2 YYEEEE. V was clipped by 0 bases and J by 7 bases; unmatched bases: 9. V is TRBV5-6 and J is TRBJ2-5; 7 nucleotides line up with TRBD1. The source of this sequence is a man in his 70s with active COVID-19. The sequencing sample was made of peripheral blood. Here the CDR3 DNA reads TGTGCCAGCAGCTTGGGTTTTGGGCAGGGGGTGACCCAGTACTTC. Translated: CASSLGFGQGVTQYF.